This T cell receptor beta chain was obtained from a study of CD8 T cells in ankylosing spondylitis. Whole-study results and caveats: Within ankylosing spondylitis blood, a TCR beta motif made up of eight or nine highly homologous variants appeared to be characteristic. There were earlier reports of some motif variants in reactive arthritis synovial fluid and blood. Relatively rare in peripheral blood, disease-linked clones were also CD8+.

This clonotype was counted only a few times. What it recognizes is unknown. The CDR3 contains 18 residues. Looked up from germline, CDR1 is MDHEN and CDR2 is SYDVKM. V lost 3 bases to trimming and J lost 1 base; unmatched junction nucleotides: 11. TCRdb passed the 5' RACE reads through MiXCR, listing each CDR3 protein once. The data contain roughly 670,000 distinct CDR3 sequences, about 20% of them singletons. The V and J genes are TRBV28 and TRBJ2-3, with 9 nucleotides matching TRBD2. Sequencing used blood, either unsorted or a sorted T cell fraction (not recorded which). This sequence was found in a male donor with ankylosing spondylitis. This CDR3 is CASSFPPRLADRTDTQYF. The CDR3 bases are TGTGCCAGCAGTTTTCCCCCACGACTAGCGGATCGCACAGATACGCAGTATTTT.